The 30 T cell receptor beta chains given below trace back to one sample, sequenced in a study of cytomegalovirus exposure and HLA in healthy donors. 60 Vbeta and 13 Jbeta primers were used in PCR. Using immunoSEQ multiplex PCR, the repertoire was profiled, and TCRdb retains in-frame clones only, with some absent. The sample records under 200,000 clones, roughly 73% being singletons. The specimen was PBMCs. These receptors were obtained from a woman aged 25 to 45 in good health and CMV-seronegative.

In its sample, this clone was seen once. This chain joins TRBV11-2 and TRBJ2-2; possibly TRBD1 for D (5 bases). The CDR3 totals 15 residues. Trimming shortened V by 3 bases and J by 3 bases, and 11 bases separated the two germline ends. CDR1 and CDR2 (germline): SGHAT, FQNNGV. The DNA of the CDR3 is TGTGCCAGCAGCTTCCGACAGACTTACACCGGGGAGCTGTTTTTT. Protein sequence: CASSFRQTYTGELFF.

V and J are TRBV2 and TRBJ1-1, with 7 bases lining up with TRBD1. This CDR3 comprises 15 residues. Losses at the gene ends were 3 bases for V and 0 bases for J; bases not matched to a gene: 4. Per germline, CDR1 SNHLY and CDR2 FYNNEI. The CDR3 region has the DNA TGTGCCAGCAGTGACAGGGGGAGCATGAACACTGAAGCTTTCTTT. Translating it yields CASSDRGSMNTEAFF.

This sequence joins TRBV19 and TRBJ1-1; tentatively, D is TRBD1 (5 bases). The CDR3 sequence is 15 residues long. V was pared by 4 bases and J by 4 bases, with 16 bases between. Germline values: CDR1 LNHDA, CDR2 SQIVND (reference sequence). CDR3: CASSTQATGSTEAFF. CDR3 coding DNA: TGTGCCAGTAGTACCCAGGCCACAGGATCCACTGAAGCTTTCTTT.

The gene calls are TRBV11-2 and TRBJ1-1, with D perhaps TRBD1 (5 bases). V was clipped by 3 bases and J by 6 bases, with 8 bases between them. Germline loops: CDR1 SGHAT, CDR2 FQNNGV. This CDR3 spans 12 amino acids. CDR3 in amino acids: CASSFAGAEAFF. In DNA, the CDR3 is TGTGCCAGCAGCTTTGCGGGGGCTGAAGCTTTCTTT.

This clone was observed a few times. DNA for the CDR3: TGTGCCAGCAGCGTAGGGAGGGGGCTGAGGATGAACACTGAAGCTTTCTTT. This translates into CASSVGRGLRMNTEAFF. The genes are TRBV9 and TRBJ1-1; the match to TRBD1 covers 7 bases. The CDR3 is made up of 17 amino acids. CDR1 is SGDLS and CDR2 is YYNGEE in the germline V gene. V was pared by 0 bases and J by 0 bases, with 8 bases of the junction left unmatched.

The rearrangement links TRBV18 to TRBJ1-1; weak D call: TRBD1 (6 bases). Trimming took 5 bases from V and 1 from J, leaving 11 bases between them. CDR1 is KGHSH and CDR2 is LQKENI in the germline V gene. The CDR3 totals 14 residues. CDR3 sequence: CASSDQQGNTEAFF. CDR3 coding DNA: TGTGCCAGCTCAGACCAACAGGGGAACACTGAAGCTTTCTTT. The whole variable domain, remainder taken from reference TRBV18 and TRBJ1-1, is NAGVMQNPRHLVRRRGQEARLRCSPMKGHSHVYWYRQLPEEGLKFMVYLQKENIIDESGMPKERFSAEFPKEGPSILRIQQVVRGDSAAYFCASSDQQGNTEAFFGQGTRLTVV.

This rearrangement joins TRBV27 to TRBJ2-3; D not certain. The V and J ends lost 6 bases and 0 bases respectively, with 10 bases between them. Germline CDR1 reads MNHEY; CDR2 reads SMNVEV (reference sequence). This CDR3 region has 14 residues. The CDR3 loop is CASSLVSSTDTQYF. CDR3 coding DNA: TGTGCCAGCAGCTTAGTCTCCAGCACAGATACGCAGTATTTT.

The CDR3 coding sequence is TGTGCCAGCAGCTTCTTAGATACGCAGTATTTT. This gives the protein CASSFLDTQYF. The chain combines TRBV5-4 with TRBJ2-3; D is ambiguous. Germline CDR1 is SGHNT and CDR2 is YYREEE (reference sequence). With 2 bases removed from V and 5 bases from J, the gap between germline ends came to 3 bases. The CDR3 consists of 11 residues. The full variable domain, rest sourced from reference TRBV5-4 and TRBJ2-3, is ETGVTQSPTHLIKTRGQQVTLRCSSQSGHNTVSWYQQALGQGPQFIFQYYREEENGRGNFPPRFSGLQFPNYSSELNVNALELDDSALYLCASSFLDTQYFGPGTRLTVL.

The chain carries TRBV11-3 and TRBJ1-1; no clear D gene. This CDR3 comprises 13 residues. The V gene lost 3 bases and the J gene lost 0 bases, with 5 bases spanning the gap. Germline V gives CDR1 SGHNT, CDR2 YENEEA. The CDR3 DNA sequence: TGTGCCAGCAGCTTCAGTATGAACACTGAAGCTTTCTTT. The encoded protein is CASSFSMNTEAFF. Full variable domain (missing parts from reference TRBV11-3 and TRBJ1-1): EAGVVQSPRYKIIEKKQPVAFWCNPISGHNTLYWYLQNLGQGPELLIRYENEEAVDDSQLPKDRFSAERLKGVDSTLKIQPAELGDSAVYLCASSFSMNTEAFFGQGTRLTVV.

In its sample, this clone was seen once. CDR3 amino acids: CASSEASGGAGETQYF. The CDR3, as DNA: TGTGCCAGCAGTGAGGCTAGCGGGGGGGCCGGGGAGACCCAGTACTTC. J is TRBJ2-5 and V is TRBV27; the match to TRBD2 covers 12 bases. The germline CDR1 and CDR2 sequences are MNHEY and SMNVEV (reference sequence). V was pared by 5 bases and J by 5 bases, with 9 bases of the junction left unmatched. This CDR3 contains 16 residues.

The chain uses TRBV4-3 and TRBJ1-2, with TRBD1 matching over 9 bases. The CDR3 extends over 15 amino acids. CDR1 and CDR2 from the germline V gene are LGHNA and YSLEER. Trimming removed 3 bases from V and 3 bases from J; junction bases left unmatched: 5. The CDR3 coding sequence is TGCGCCAGCAGCCAGAGAAGGACAGGGGACTATGGCTACACCTTC. This codes for CASSQRRTGDYGYTF.

The chain uses TRBV5-1 and TRBJ1-6, with D possibly TRBD1 on 6 matching bases. CDR1 is SGHRS, CDR2 YFSETQ, per germline. Trimming removed 1 base from V and 7 bases from J, with 15 bases in between. The CDR3 is 16 amino acids. CDR3: CASSLRTVGGNSPLHF. CDR3 bases: TGCGCCAGCAGCTTGAGGACAGTGGGTGGGAATTCACCCCTCCACTTT.

The rearrangement uses TRBV2 and TRBJ2-5; 8 bases match TRBD1. Germline V gene sequence: CDR1 SNHLY, CDR2 FYNNEI. With V trimmed by 8 bases and J by 2 bases, 10 bases remained unmatched. The CDR3 extends over 15 amino acids. CDR3 in DNA: TGTGCCAGCCCTCCCCCCAGGGGGCGTCAAGAGACCCAGTACTTC. Translated: CASPPPRGRQETQYF.

This chain uses TRBV6-5 with TRBJ1-2; TRBD1 matches 11 bases. Losses at the gene ends were 6 bases for V and 4 bases for J; bases not matched to a gene: 4. The V gene's germline CDR1 is MNHEY and CDR2 SVGAGI. The CDR3 consists of 14 residues. In nucleotides, the CDR3 is TGTGCCAGCAGCCCCGGGACAGGGGGCTATGGCTACACCTTC. Amino acids: CASSPGTGGYGYTF.

This clone has just one count. The V and J genes are TRBV4-3 and TRBJ2-3; the match to TRBD2 covers 13 bases. Losses at the gene ends were 0 bases for V and 7 bases for J; bases not matched to a gene: 13. Germline values: CDR1 LGHNA, CDR2 YSLEER. This CDR3 comprises 19 residues. The CDR3 DNA reads TGCGCCAGCAGCCAAGAACTAGCGGGAGGGCTTCTTGGGGCGAATACGCAGTATTTT. It translates to CASSQELAGGLLGANTQYF.

The rearrangement links TRBV28 to TRBJ2-4; D call uncertain. The CDR3 has 15 residues. CDR1 MDHEN and CDR2 SYDVKM come from the germline V gene. Between the trimmed V and J ends, which lost 3 bases and 0 bases, there was a span of 9 bases. The CDR3 here is CASSLRALAKNIQYF. CDR3 nucleotides: TGTGCCAGCAGTTTGCGTGCCCTAGCCAAAAACATTCAGTACTTC.

This clone occurred a few times. The chain has TRBV15 and TRBJ2-2; TRBD1 aligns across 8 bases. V shed 0 bases and J 1 base; nucleotides not matched to a gene: 4. The CDR3 covers 17 residues. The germline CDR1 and CDR2 sequences are LNHNV and YYDKDF (reference sequence). In DNA form, the CDR3 reads TGTGCCACCAGCAGAGATCTGGGGACAGGGAACACCGGGGAGCTGTTTTTT. Translating gives CATSRDLGTGNTGELFF.

The CDR3 sequence: CASVGLVMPQYF. CDR3 coding DNA: TGTGCCAGCGTCGGACTAGTTATGCCCCAGTACTTC. V usage is TRBV2 and J usage is TRBJ2-5; 7 bases align to TRBD2. This CDR3 is built from 12 residues. Losses at the gene ends were 8 bases for V and 9 bases for J; bases not matched to a gene: 9. Germline V CDR1 and CDR2: SNHLY, FYNNEI.

The V and J genes are TRBV19 and TRBJ1-2, with 9 bases identical to TRBD1. CDR3 length equals 14 residues. V gave up 7 bases and J gave up 8 bases; unmatched junction bases: 11. Per germline, CDR1 LNHDA and CDR2 SQIVND (reference sequence). The DNA of the CDR3 is TGTGCCAGTATTTTAACCGGGACAGGGAACGGCTACACCTTC. Translation gives CASILTGTGNGYTF.

The V call is TRBV4-3, the J call TRBJ2-3; the match to TRBD2 covers 9 bases. V gave up 1 base and J gave up 0 bases; unmatched junction bases: 8. This CDR3 region has 18 residues. Germline V CDR1 and CDR2: LGHNA, YSLEER. This CDR3 reads CASSQVISGSGSTDTQYF. The DNA of the CDR3 is TGCGCCAGCAGCCAAGTGATTAGCGGGAGTGGAAGCACAGATACGCAGTATTTT.

This rearrangement joins TRBV4-2 to TRBJ2-1; 7 bases are shared with TRBD1. Trimming cost V 4 bases and J 13 bases; bases outside gene matches: 10. From germline, CDR1 is LGHNA and CDR2 YNFKEQ. The CDR3 length is 13 residues. In DNA, the CDR3 is TGTGCCAGCAGCCCGCCCGGACAGGCCACACAGTTCTTC. Translated, it gives CASSPPGQATQFF.

There are a few counts of this clone. This rearrangement joins TRBV30 to TRBJ1-1, with a possible D match to TRBD1 (5 bases). Germline V CDR1 and CDR2: GTSNPN, SVGIG (reference sequence). There are 19 residues in the CDR3. Between the trimmed V and J ends, which lost 0 bases and 6 bases, there was a span of 29 bases. CDR3 loop: CAWSVLGHSVAASGAEAFF. CDR3 sequence (DNA): TGTGCCTGGAGTGTACTGGGGCACAGTGTCGCAGCCTCGGGAGCTGAAGCTTTCTTT.

The rearrangement joins TRBV5-1 to TRBJ1-4; 8 bases map to TRBD1. This CDR3 has 15 residues. With V trimmed by 4 bases and J by 8 bases, 10 bases remained unmatched. Germline V lookup: CDR1 SGHRS, CDR2 YFSETQ. The CDR3 nucleotides are TGCGCCAGCAGCCTTGACAGGGGTGTCGGGGAAAAACTGTTTTTT. This sequence encodes CASSLDRGVGEKLFF.

The gene calls are TRBV11-2 and TRBJ1-3, with 7 bases that match TRBD1. The CDR3 is made up of 14 amino acids. V lost 5 bases, J lost 8 bases, and 9 bases stayed unmatched. The V gene's germline CDR1 is SGHAT and CDR2 FQNNGV. This chain's CDR3 is CASSLTGTVDTIYF. Here the CDR3 DNA reads TGTGCCAGCAGCCTAACCGGGACAGTAGACACCATATATTTT.

The chain carries TRBV4-1 and TRBJ2-3; 11 bases fit TRBD2. After removal of 0 bases from V and 3 bases from J, the junction contained 5 bases not matched to a gene. There are 17 residues in the CDR3. The germline V gene has CDR1 MGHRA and CDR2 YSYEKL. The CDR3 spells CASSQDPTSGGTDTQYF. DNA of the CDR3: TGCGCCAGCAGCCAAGATCCCACTAGCGGGGGAACAGATACGCAGTATTTT.

This sequence joins TRBV29-1 and TRBJ2-7, with D perhaps matching TRBD1 (6 bases). The CDR3 is 13 residues long. V was clipped by 4 bases and J by 1 base, with 11 bases between them. Germline V lookup: CDR1 SQVTM, CDR2 ANQGSEA. The CDR3 loop is CSVVTQGSYEQYF. Written as DNA, the CDR3 is TGCAGCGTTGTTACCCAGGGGTCCTACGAGCAGTACTTC.

Note on this clone: The junction does not match germline at one end; this may be a read error. This chain uses TRBV5-4 with TRBJ1-4; D perhaps matches TRBD1 (6 bases). CDR3 size: 14 residues. The germline V gene encodes CDR1 SGHNT and CDR2 YYREEE (reference sequence). The CDR3 loop reads CASSRQAGGEKLFF. The CDR3 DNA sequence: TGCGCCAGCAGCCGACAGGCCGGAGGTGAAAAACTGTTTTTT.

This chain connects TRBV30 to TRBJ2-7, with a weak D call TRBD1 (6 bases). Germline loops: CDR1 GTSNPN, CDR2 SVGIG (reference sequence). The V end lost 3 bases, the J end lost 1 base, and 10 bases lay between the germline ends. This CDR3 is built from 13 residues. In nucleotides, the CDR3 is TGTGCCTGGAGCGCACAGGGTTCCTACGAGCAGTACTTC. Amino acid sequence: CAWSAQGSYEQYF.

J is TRBJ2-5 and V is TRBV6-5; D is unresolved. V dropped 0 bases and J dropped 2 bases, with 7 bases sitting between them. CDR3 length equals 14 residues. Per germline, CDR1 MNHEY and CDR2 SVGAGI. The CDR3 nucleotides are TGTGCCAGCAGTTACTCTCAGATTCAAGAGACCCAGTACTTC. The encoded protein is CASSYSQIQETQYF.

This chain connects TRBV15 to TRBJ2-7; 9 nucleotides agree with TRBD1. Germline V gives CDR1 LNHNV, CDR2 YYDKDF (reference sequence). The CDR3 length is 14 residues. Unmatched junction bases numbered 8, after V lost 5 bases and J lost 6 bases. The CDR3 spells CATSWDRATGEQYF. The CDR3 DNA reads as TGTGCCACCAGCTGGGACAGGGCGACCGGCGAGCAGTACTTC.